This TCR beta chain appears in the sequencing data of a study of blood T cell repertoires in COVID-19. Study at large: Collection of acute and convalescent COVID-19 samples took place in the United States, Italy and Spain. T cells, B-cell-depleted T cells, or PBMCs provided the cDNA or gDNA that served as material.

Sequencing used immunoSEQ multiplex PCR; TCRdb keeps in-frame clones, though not all of them. The data contain 150,000 or so clones, about 90% of them singletons. The length of the CDR3 is 13 residues. Trimming at V came to 3 bases and at J to 7 bases, leaving 6 bases not matched to a gene. CDR1 is DFQATT, CDR2 SNEGSKA, per germline (reference sequence). Sample: peripheral blood. This TCR was sampled from a man older than 75 with acute or convalescent COVID-19. The gene calls are TRBV20-1 and TRBJ2-7; TRBD2 matches 10 bases. DNA for the CDR3: TGCAGTGCTAGTAAGCGGGAGGGGCGAGAGCAGTACTTC. Encoded protein: CSASKREGREQYF.